A single sample gave rise to the 21 T cell receptor beta chains below, sequenced in a study of CD4 T cells in relation to SARS-CoV-2 and coronaviruses. The table came from immunoSEQ multiplex PCR; TCRdb's copy has only in-frame clones and leaves some out. The sample carries 60,000 or so clones, about 94% recorded once. CD4+ T cells from unexposed donors were obtained before the COVID-19 pandemic (2011-2018). Material: naive CD4+ T cells from PBMCs. Subset meaning: naive CD4+ T cells isolated by negative enrichment. Source of these receptors: a human donor in good health.

The chain employs TRBV7-3 and TRBJ1-5; tentatively, D is TRBD1 (5 bases). The CDR3 sequence is 13 residues long. V lost 6 bases to trimming and J lost 5 bases, with 11 bases between them. Germline V gene sequence: CDR1 SGHTA, CDR2 FQGTGA. CDR3 sequence reads: CASSWGVDQPQHF. CDR3 sequence (DNA): TGTGCCAGCAGTTGGGGGGTCGATCAGCCCCAGCATTTT.

The chain links TRBV2 to TRBJ2-2; the D is unclear. The CDR3 sequence is 14 residues long. Trimming took 2 bases from V and 1 from J, leaving 5 bases between them. The V gene's germline CDR1 is SNHLY and CDR2 FYNNEI. CDR3 protein: CASSESGNTGELFF. The CDR3 DNA reads TGTGCCAGCAGTGAATCAGGGAACACCGGGGAGCTGTTTTTT.

This chain uses TRBV7-8 with TRBJ2-1, with TRBD2 matching over 7 bases. Germline V CDR1 and CDR2: SGHVS, FQNEAQ. V gave up 6 bases and J gave up 0 bases; unmatched junction bases: 8. The CDR3 has 16 residues. In nucleotides, the CDR3 is TGTGCCAGCAGAAAAACGTCTAGCGGCTCCTACAATGAGCAGTTCTTC. Its protein product is CASRKTSSGSYNEQFF.

The rearrangement links TRBV6-5 to TRBJ2-3; 7 bases are a match to TRBD1. Germline lookup yields CDR1 MNHEY and CDR2 SVGAGI. The CDR3 consists of 15 residues. V lost 3 bases, J lost 2 bases, and 5 bases stayed unmatched. The CDR3: CASSYFGTATDTQYF. The CDR3 DNA sequence: TGTGCCAGCAGTTATTTCGGGACAGCCACAGATACGCAGTATTTT.

The V gene is TRBV11-1, the J gene TRBJ1-2; 9 bases agree with TRBD1. V lost 5 bases, J lost 3 bases, and 7 bases stayed unmatched. CDR1 is SGHAT, CDR2 FQDESV, per germline (reference sequence). This CDR3 is built from 15 residues. CDR3 region: CASSQRTGVDYGYTF. The CDR3 nucleotides are TGTGCCAGCAGCCAACGGACAGGGGTGGACTATGGCTACACCTTC.

This chain joins TRBV6-4 and TRBJ2-3, with D perhaps matching TRBD1 (6 bases). Deletions cut 5 bases from V and 0 bases from J, with 9 bases between. This CDR3 comprises 14 residues. CDR1 MRHNA and CDR2 SNTAGT come from the germline V gene. CDR3 sequence (DNA): TGTGCCAGCAGTCGAGGGGGTAGCACAGATACGCAGTATTTT. It translates to CASSRGGSTDTQYF.

This clone was observed once. The gene calls are TRBV28 and TRBJ1-4; D gene ambiguous. The CDR3 has 13 residues. Germline lookup yields CDR1 MDHEN and CDR2 SYDVKM. V lost 7 bases and J lost 0, with 6 bases in between. In nucleotides, the CDR3 is TGTGCCAGCACTACATCAACTAATGAAAAACTGTTTTTT. Its translation is CASTTSTNEKLFF.

The chain has TRBV5-6 and TRBJ2-6, with D possibly being TRBD1 (5 bases). The CDR3 runs to 16 residues. In germline, CDR1 is SGHDT, CDR2 YYEEEE. V lost 5 bases to trimming and J lost 5 bases, with 17 bases between them. The CDR3 here is CASSSNPTERANVLTF. DNA for the CDR3: TGTGCCAGCAGTTCCAACCCGACAGAACGGGCCAACGTCCTGACTTTC.

A few counts support this clone. CDR3 region: CATSDPLDTIYF. The CDR3 bases are TGTGCCACCAGTGATCCCCTAGACACCATATATTTT. V usage is TRBV24-1 and J usage is TRBJ1-3; D call uncertain. The germline gives CDR1 KGHDR, CDR2 SFDVKD. This CDR3 contains 12 residues. V lost 3 bases and J 8 bases, leaving 7 bases between the germline ends.

The rearrangement uses TRBV9 and TRBJ2-3; D not certain. The CDR3 is 16 amino acids. From germline, CDR1 is SGDLS and CDR2 YYNGEE. V was cut by 0 bases and J by 0 bases, with 11 bases left in between. The CDR3 loop reads CASSVDPRPSTDTQYF. The CDR3 DNA sequence: TGTGCCAGCAGCGTAGATCCCAGACCCAGCACAGATACGCAGTATTTT.

The chain combines TRBV25-1 with TRBJ2-1; D call uncertain. Deletions cut 1 base from V and 10 bases from J, with 14 bases between. This CDR3 has 14 residues. Germline lookup yields CDR1 MGHDK and CDR2 SYGVNS. The CDR3 region is CASSESIVGREQFF. The CDR3 DNA reads as TGTGCCAGCAGTGAATCGATAGTGGGTAGAGAGCAGTTCTTC.

This chain connects TRBV19 to TRBJ1-5; tentative D call: TRBD1 (6 bases). Trimming removed 10 bases at V and 6 bases at J, with 16 bases between. Germline values: CDR1 LNHDA, CDR2 SQIVND (reference sequence). The length of the CDR3 is 13 residues. Written as DNA, the CDR3 is TGTGCCACCAAGGACAGAGCCATTCAGCCCCAGCATTTT. This sequence encodes CATKDRAIQPQHF. Looking up the rest from reference TRBV19 and TRBJ1-5 gives the full variable domain: DGGITQSPKYLFRKEGQNVTLSCEQNLNHDAMYWYRQDPGQGLRLIYYSQIVNDFQKGDIAEGYSVSREKKESFPLTVTSAQKNPTAFYLCATKDRAIQPQHFGDGTRLSIL.

CDR3 sequence reads: CASSIVGRMNTEAFF. The CDR3 coding sequence is TGTGCCAGTAGTATAGTGGGACGAATGAACACTGAAGCTTTCTTT. The rearrangement links TRBV19 to TRBJ1-1; TRBD1 is a possible D gene (5 bases). V lost 1 base and J lost 0, with 9 bases in between. This CDR3 comprises 15 residues. Germline values: CDR1 LNHDA, CDR2 SQIVND (reference sequence).

The chain combines TRBV30 with TRBJ1-2, with D tentatively TRBD1 (5 bases). The CDR3 spans 13 residues. The V end was cut by 3 bases, the J end by 3 bases, with 11 bases between. The germline gives CDR1 GTSNPN, CDR2 SVGIG (reference sequence). The CDR3 spells CAWRPGRYYGYTF. CDR3 sequence (DNA): TGTGCCTGGAGGCCGGGACGGTACTATGGCTACACCTTC.

V gene TRBV28 combines with J gene TRBJ2-7; D tentatively fits TRBD1 or TRBD2 (7 bases each). Germline V gene lookup returns CDR1 MDHEN and CDR2 SYDVKM. Trimming took 6 bases from V and 3 from J, leaving 15 bases between them. This CDR3 has 14 residues. This CDR3 is CASRSTGRDYEQYF. CDR3 DNA sequence: TGTGCCAGCAGGTCGACAGGGAGGGACTACGAGCAGTACTTC.

This rearrangement joins TRBV3-1 (or the pseudogene TRBV3-2) to TRBJ1-3; D call uncertain. This CDR3 is 13 amino acids long. The V gene lost 1 base and the J gene lost 8 bases, with 9 bases spanning the gap. CDR1 LGHDT and CDR2 YNNKEL come from the germline V gene (reference sequence). The CDR3 reads CASSQGRGDTIYF. CDR3 nucleotide sequence: TGTGCCAGCAGCCAAGGAAGAGGCGACACCATATATTTT.

The J gene is TRBJ1-2, the V gene TRBV2, with unresolved D. The V gene's germline CDR1 is SNHLY and CDR2 FYNNEI. Trimming left V 4 bases short and J 3 bases short, with 6 bases between. This CDR3 comprises 12 residues. The CDR3 sequence is CASSADHYGYTF. The CDR3 DNA reads TGTGCCAGCAGTGCCGACCACTATGGCTACACCTTC.

The chain combines TRBV18 with TRBJ2-7, with TRBD2 matching 14 bases. After removal of 2 bases from V and 5 bases from J, the junction contained 11 bases not matched to a gene. The germline gives CDR1 KGHSH, CDR2 LQKENI. The CDR3 runs to 18 residues. The CDR3 coding sequence is TGTGCCAGCTCACCATCTAAGCCGGGACTAGCGGGAGTAAACGAGCAGTACTTC. Translating it yields CASSPSKPGLAGVNEQYF.

The V call is TRBV11-2, the J call TRBJ2-1, with 11 bases identical to TRBD2. This CDR3 has 19 amino acids. V lost 2 bases and J lost 7; bases outside the gene matches: 16. The V gene's germline CDR1 is SGHAT and CDR2 FQNNGV. CDR3 sequence (DNA): TGTGCCAGCAGCTTAACTATGGGAGTAGCGGGAGGGCCTTTGAATGAGCAGTTCTTC. Translating it yields CASSLTMGVAGGPLNEQFF.

The rearrangement uses TRBV19 and TRBJ2-2; D is ambiguous. V lost 7 bases and J lost 0, with 15 bases in between. Germline CDR1 LNHDA, CDR2 SQIVND (reference sequence). The CDR3 extends over 16 amino acids. The CDR3 reads CASNKDRTANTGELFF. CDR3 coding DNA: TGTGCCAGTAATAAGGACCGTACAGCGAACACCGGGGAGCTGTTTTTT. The full variable domain, its missing parts supplied by reference TRBV19 and TRBJ2-2, is DGGITQSPKYLFRKEGQNVTLSCEQNLNHDAMYWYRQDPGQGLRLIYYSQIVNDFQKGDIAEGYSVSREKKESFPLTVTSAQKNPTAFYLCASNKDRTANTGELFFGEGSRLTVL.

CDR3 residues: CASSVVGTSNSPLHF. In DNA, the CDR3 is TGTGCCAGCAGCGTAGTCGGAACCTCTAATTCACCCCTCCACTTT. This chain connects TRBV9 to TRBJ1-6; D remains ambiguous. The CDR3 runs 15 residues. V was clipped by 0 bases and J by 6 bases, with 10 bases between them. The germline CDR1 and CDR2 sequences are SGDLS and YYNGEE.